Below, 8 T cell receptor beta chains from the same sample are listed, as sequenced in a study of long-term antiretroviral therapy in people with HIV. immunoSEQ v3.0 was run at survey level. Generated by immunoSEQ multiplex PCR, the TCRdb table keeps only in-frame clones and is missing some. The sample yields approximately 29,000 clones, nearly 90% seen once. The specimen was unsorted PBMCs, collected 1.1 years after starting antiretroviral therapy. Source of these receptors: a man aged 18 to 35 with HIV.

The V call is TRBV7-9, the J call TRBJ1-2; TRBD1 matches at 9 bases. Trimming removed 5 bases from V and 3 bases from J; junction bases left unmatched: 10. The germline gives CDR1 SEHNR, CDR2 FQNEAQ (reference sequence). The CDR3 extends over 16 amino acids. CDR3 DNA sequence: TGTGCCAGCAGCGAGTATTCCGGGACAGGGTACTATGGCTACACCTTC. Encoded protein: CASSEYSGTGYYGYTF.

The CDR3: CASSVVAGGTDTQYF. DNA of the CDR3: TGTGCCAGCAGCGTAGTAGCGGGAGGGACAGATACGCAGTATTTT. The V gene is TRBV9, the J gene TRBJ2-3; 11 bases agree with TRBD2. The V and J ends lost 0 bases and 3 bases, in that order; junction bases with no gene match: 0. This CDR3 region has 15 residues. CDR1 and CDR2 (germline): SGDLS, YYNGEE.

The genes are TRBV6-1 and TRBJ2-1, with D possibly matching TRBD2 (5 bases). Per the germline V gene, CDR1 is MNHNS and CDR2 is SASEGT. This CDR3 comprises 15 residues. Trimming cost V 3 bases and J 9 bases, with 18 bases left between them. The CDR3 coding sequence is TGTGCCAGCAGTGATATGGGGAGCAATGTAGGTGAGCAGTTCTTC. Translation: CASSDMGSNVGEQFF.

The CDR3 loop is CASSFQTGAVNTIYF. In nucleotides, the CDR3 is TGTGCCAGCAGCTTTCAGACAGGGGCAGTCAACACCATATATTTT. The rearrangement links TRBV7-6 to TRBJ1-3, with 8 bases fitting TRBD1. This CDR3 region has 15 residues. CDR1 is SGHVS and CDR2 is FNYEAQ in the germline V gene. V lost 3 bases, J lost 7 bases, and 8 bases stayed unmatched.

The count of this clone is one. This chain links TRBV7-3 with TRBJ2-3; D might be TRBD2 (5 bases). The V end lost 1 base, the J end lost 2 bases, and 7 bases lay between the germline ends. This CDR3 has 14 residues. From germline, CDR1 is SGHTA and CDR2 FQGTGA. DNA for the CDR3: TGTGCCAGCAGCTTAAAAGCGGCCACAGATACGCAGTATTTT. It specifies CASSLKAATDTQYF.

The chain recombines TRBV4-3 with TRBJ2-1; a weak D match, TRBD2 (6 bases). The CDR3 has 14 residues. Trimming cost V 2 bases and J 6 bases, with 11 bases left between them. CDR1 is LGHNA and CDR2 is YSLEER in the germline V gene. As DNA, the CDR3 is TGCGCCAGCAGCCAACAGGGAGGTGGCAATGAGCAGTTCTTC. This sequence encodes CASSQQGGGNEQFF.

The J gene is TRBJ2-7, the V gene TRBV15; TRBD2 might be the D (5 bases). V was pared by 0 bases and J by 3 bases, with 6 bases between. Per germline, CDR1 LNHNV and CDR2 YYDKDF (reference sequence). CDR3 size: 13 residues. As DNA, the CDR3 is TGTGCCACCAGCAGAGATGGAGGCTACGAGCAGTACTTC. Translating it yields CATSRDGGYEQYF.

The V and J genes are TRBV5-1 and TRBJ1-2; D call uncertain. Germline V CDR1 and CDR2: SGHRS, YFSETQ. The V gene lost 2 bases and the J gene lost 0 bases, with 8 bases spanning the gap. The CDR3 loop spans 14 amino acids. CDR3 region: CASSLGSANYGYTF. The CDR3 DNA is TGCGCCAGCAGCTTAGGCTCAGCTAACTATGGCTACACCTTC.